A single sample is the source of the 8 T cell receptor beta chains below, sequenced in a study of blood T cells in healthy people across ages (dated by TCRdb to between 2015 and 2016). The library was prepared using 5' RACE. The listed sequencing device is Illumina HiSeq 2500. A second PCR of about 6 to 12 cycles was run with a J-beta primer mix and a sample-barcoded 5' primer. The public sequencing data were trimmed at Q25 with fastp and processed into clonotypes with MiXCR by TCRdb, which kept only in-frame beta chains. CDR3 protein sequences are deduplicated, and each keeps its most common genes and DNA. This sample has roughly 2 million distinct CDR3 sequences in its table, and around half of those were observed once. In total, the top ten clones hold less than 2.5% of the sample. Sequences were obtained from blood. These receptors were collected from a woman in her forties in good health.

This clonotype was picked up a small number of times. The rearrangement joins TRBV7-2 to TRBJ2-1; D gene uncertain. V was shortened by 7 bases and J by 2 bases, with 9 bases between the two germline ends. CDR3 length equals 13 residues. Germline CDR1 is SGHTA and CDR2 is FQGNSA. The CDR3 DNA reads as TGTGCCAGCACCCAGCTCGCCTACAATGAGCAGTTCTTC. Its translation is CASTQLAYNEQFF.

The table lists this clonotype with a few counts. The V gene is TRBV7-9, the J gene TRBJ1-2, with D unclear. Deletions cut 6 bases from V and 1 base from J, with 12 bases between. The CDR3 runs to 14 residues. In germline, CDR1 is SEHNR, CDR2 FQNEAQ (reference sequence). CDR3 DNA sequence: TGTGCCAGCAGGCAACAAGACCGTAACTATGGCTACACCTTC. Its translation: CASRQQDRNYGYTF.

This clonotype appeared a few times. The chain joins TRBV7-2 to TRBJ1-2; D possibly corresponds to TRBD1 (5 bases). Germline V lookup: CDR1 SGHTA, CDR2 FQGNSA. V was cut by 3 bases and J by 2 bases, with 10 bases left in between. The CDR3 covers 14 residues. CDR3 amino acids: CASSFFRANYGYTF. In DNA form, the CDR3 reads TGTGCCAGCAGCTTTTTCAGGGCGAACTATGGCTACACCTTC.

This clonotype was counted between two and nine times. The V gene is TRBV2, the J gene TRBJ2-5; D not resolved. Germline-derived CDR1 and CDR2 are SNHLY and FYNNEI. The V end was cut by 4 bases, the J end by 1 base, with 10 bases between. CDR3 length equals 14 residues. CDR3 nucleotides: TGTGCCAGCAGTGCTTCACTAACCCAAGAGACCCAGTACTTC. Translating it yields CASSASLTQETQYF.

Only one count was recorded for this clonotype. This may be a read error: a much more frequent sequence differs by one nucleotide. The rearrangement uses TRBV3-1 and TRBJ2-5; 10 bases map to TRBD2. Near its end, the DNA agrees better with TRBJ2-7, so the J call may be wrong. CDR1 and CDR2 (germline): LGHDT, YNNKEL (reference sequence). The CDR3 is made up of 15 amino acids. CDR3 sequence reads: CASSFGSGGPYEQYF. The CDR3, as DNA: TGTGCCAGCAGCTTTGGTAGCGGGGGGCCCTACGAGCAGTACTTC.

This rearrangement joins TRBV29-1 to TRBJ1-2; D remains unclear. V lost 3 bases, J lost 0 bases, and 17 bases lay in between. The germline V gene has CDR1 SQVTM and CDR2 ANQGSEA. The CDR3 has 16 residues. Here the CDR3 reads CSVDGSFALTNYGYTF. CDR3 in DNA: TGCAGCGTTGATGGGTCGTTCGCCCTTACTAACTATGGCTACACCTTC.

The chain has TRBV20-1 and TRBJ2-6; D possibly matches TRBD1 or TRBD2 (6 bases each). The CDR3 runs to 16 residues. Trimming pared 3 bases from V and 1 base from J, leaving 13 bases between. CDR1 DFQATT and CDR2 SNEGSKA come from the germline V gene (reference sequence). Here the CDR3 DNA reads TGCAGTGCTAGTATCGGGGGCGTGTCTGGGGCCAACGTCCTGACTTTC. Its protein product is CSASIGGVSGANVLTF.

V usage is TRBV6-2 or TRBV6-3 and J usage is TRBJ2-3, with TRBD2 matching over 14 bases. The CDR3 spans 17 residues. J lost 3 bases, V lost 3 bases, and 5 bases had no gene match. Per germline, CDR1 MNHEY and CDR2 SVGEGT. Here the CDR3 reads CASSYTGLAGVTDTQYF. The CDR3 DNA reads TGTGCCAGCAGTTATACGGGACTAGCGGGGGTAACAGATACGCAGTATTTT.